Listed below are T cell receptor beta chains from one sample, sequenced in a study of blood T cell repertoires in COVID-19. The method was immunoSEQ multiplex PCR; TCRdb's version includes in-frame clones alone and lacks a portion of them. Of about 40,000 clones in the sample, more than 75% were seen once. What was sequenced was peripheral blood. All receptors derive from a human donor in a cohort sampled during active COVID-19. The CDR3 runs from the conserved cysteine through the conserved F or W. The order of the fields is CDR3 DNA, CDR3 protein, V gene, clone size, J gene, D gene. The D gene is left open where the match is weak. The size entry is marked missing in some rows and otherwise reads once, few, many or a size class.

CDR3nt: TGTGCCAGCTCACCAGACAGGGCCGGGTCTGGAAACACCATATATTTT
CDR3aa: CASSPDRAGSGNTIYF
v_gene: TRBV18
abundance: NA
j_gene: TRBJ1-3
d_gene: TRBD1

CDR3nt: TGTGCCAGCAGTGCCCCTCGGGCCAGGGCCGGGGGCTACACCTTC
CDR3aa: CASSAPRARAGGYTF
v_gene: TRBV6-4
abundance: once
j_gene: TRBJ1-2
d_gene: NA

CDR3nt: TGCGCCAGCAGCCTTGGGACAGGGTCAGATACGCAGTATTTT
CDR3aa: CASSLGTGSDTQYF
v_gene: TRBV5-1
abundance: NA
j_gene: TRBJ2-3
d_gene: TRBD1

CDR3nt: TGTGCCAGCAGTGAAGGGGCGTCTGGGACATTGAACACTGAAGCTTTCTTT
CDR3aa: CASSEGASGTLNTEAFF
v_gene: TRBV6-1
abundance: NA
j_gene: TRBJ1-1
d_gene: NA

CDR3nt: TGTGCCAGCGCAATCCGGGACAGGGGGAACACTGAAGCTTTCTTT
CDR3aa: CASAIRDRGNTEAFF
v_gene: TRBV2
abundance: NA
j_gene: TRBJ1-1
d_gene: TRBD1

CDR3nt: TGCGCCAGCAGCTTGACGGGAGGGACCCTCGGGAATGAGCAGTTCTTC
CDR3aa: CASSLTGGTLGNEQFF
v_gene: TRBV5-1
abundance: NA
j_gene: TRBJ2-1
d_gene: TRBD2

CDR3nt: TGTGCCAGTAGTCCCGGACAGGGAAGCAATCAGCCCCAGCATTTT
CDR3aa: CASSPGQGSNQPQHF
v_gene: TRBV19
abundance: NA
j_gene: TRBJ1-5
d_gene: TRBD1

CDR3nt: TGTGCCAGCAGAGAAGGACAGATCTACACCTTC
CDR3aa: CASREGQIYTF
v_gene: TRBV2
abundance: NA
j_gene: TRBJ1-2
d_gene: NA

CDR3nt: TGTGCCAGCAGCTCCGGACTAGCGGGCATAGAGACCCAGTACTTC
CDR3aa: CASSSGLAGIETQYF
v_gene: TRBV7-2
abundance: once
j_gene: TRBJ2-5
d_gene: TRBD2

CDR3nt: TGCGCCAGCAGCTCCCATCCGGGTGGGGCCGATCTAGCCAAAAACATTCAGTACTTC
CDR3aa: CASSSHPGGADLAKNIQYF
v_gene: TRBV4-1
abundance: NA
j_gene: TRBJ2-4
d_gene: NA

CDR3nt: TGTGCCAGCAGCTCAGGAAACAACAGGGAACAGGGCATTCAGTACTTC
CDR3aa: CASSSGNNREQGIQYF
v_gene: TRBV5-4
abundance: once
j_gene: TRBJ2-4
d_gene: NA

CDR3nt: TGCGCCAGCAGCCAAGAGGAGTACTATGGCTACACCTTC
CDR3aa: CASSQEEYYGYTF
v_gene: TRBV4-1
abundance: NA
j_gene: TRBJ1-2
d_gene: NA

CDR3nt: TGCGCCAGCAGCCTCGGACTAGCGGTTAGCACAGATACGCAGTATTTT
CDR3aa: CASSLGLAVSTDTQYF
v_gene: TRBV4-1
abundance: NA
j_gene: TRBJ2-3
d_gene: TRBD2

CDR3nt: TGTGCCAGTGGGCGAACTGGGGCCAACGTCCTGACTTTC
CDR3aa: CASGRTGANVLTF
v_gene: TRBV19
abundance: NA
j_gene: TRBJ2-6
d_gene: NA

CDR3nt: TGTGCCAGTAGTTACCGCCGGGACAGGGACCGCGGTGAGACCCAGTACTTC
CDR3aa: CASSYRRDRDRGETQYF
v_gene: TRBV19
abundance: NA
j_gene: TRBJ2-5
d_gene: TRBD1

CDR3nt: TGTGCAAGTCGCTTAGTTTTCCGGGACAGGGTACCCTACAGCACAGATACGCAGTATTTT
CDR3aa: CASRLVFRDRVPYSTDTQYF
v_gene: TRBV12-2
abundance: NA
j_gene: TRBJ2-3
d_gene: NA

CDR3nt: TGCGCCAGCAGCTCTCAAAGTGAGGCGACCCAGTACTTC
CDR3aa: CASSSQSEATQYF
v_gene: TRBV5-1
abundance: NA
j_gene: TRBJ2-5
d_gene: NA

CDR3nt: TGTGCCAGCAGTCAACCCGGGACTAGCGGGGATGAGCAGTTCTTC
CDR3aa: CASSQPGTSGDEQFF
v_gene: TRBV6-6
abundance: NA
j_gene: TRBJ2-1
d_gene: TRBD2

CDR3nt: TGTGCCACCAGCAGAGATCGAGTAGGACAGATCCGACAGCCCCAGCATTTT
CDR3aa: CATSRDRVGQIRQPQHF
v_gene: TRBV15
abundance: NA
j_gene: TRBJ1-5
d_gene: NA

CDR3nt: TGTGCCAGCACCGGCGGGACAGCTAATCAGCCCCAGCATTTT
CDR3aa: CASTGGTANQPQHF
v_gene: TRBV2
abundance: NA
j_gene: TRBJ1-5
d_gene: TRBD1

CDR3nt: TGCGCCAGCAGCGTAGGCGGACAATCCAATGAGCAGTTCTTC
CDR3aa: CASSVGGQSNEQFF
v_gene: TRBV5-1
abundance: NA
j_gene: TRBJ2-1
d_gene: NA

CDR3nt: TGTGCCAGCAGGGGGGCCGGGTACAATGAGCAGTTCTTC
CDR3aa: CASRGAGYNEQFF
v_gene: TRBV7-9
abundance: NA
j_gene: TRBJ2-1
d_gene: NA

CDR3nt: TGTGCCAGCAGCTCCCGGAAGGGAGGGGGTTATAATTCACCCCTCCACTTT
CDR3aa: CASSSRKGGGYNSPLHF
v_gene: TRBV3-1/TRBV3-2
abundance: NA
j_gene: TRBJ1-6
d_gene: NA

CDR3nt: TGTGCCAGCAGTGGCAGCGCGTACACTGAAGCTTTCTTT
CDR3aa: CASSGSAYTEAFF
v_gene: TRBV2
abundance: NA
j_gene: TRBJ1-1
d_gene: NA

CDR3nt: TGTGCCAGTAGTATAGATGGACAGGGAGGATCTGAAGCTTTCTTT
CDR3aa: CASSIDGQGGSEAFF
v_gene: TRBV19
abundance: NA
j_gene: TRBJ1-1
d_gene: TRBD1

CDR3nt: TGTGCCAGCAGCAGCGGGGGACTTGGTGATTCACCCCTCCACTTT
CDR3aa: CASSSGGLGDSPLHF
v_gene: TRBV6-5
abundance: NA
j_gene: TRBJ1-6
d_gene: NA

CDR3nt: TGTGCCAGTAGTCGACAGGGGGACAATGAGCAGTTCTTC
CDR3aa: CASSRQGDNEQFF
v_gene: TRBV19
abundance: NA
j_gene: TRBJ2-1
d_gene: TRBD1

CDR3nt: TGTGCCAGCAGCCACGGGGACAGGACCTACGAGCAGTACTTC
CDR3aa: CASSHGDRTYEQYF
v_gene: TRBV3-1/TRBV3-2
abundance: NA
j_gene: TRBJ2-7
d_gene: TRBD1

CDR3nt: TGCAGTGCTAGTCCGGGACTAGCGGGGGGGCACCTTGTGGACGAGCAGTACTTC
CDR3aa: CSASPGLAGGHLVDEQYF
v_gene: TRBV20-1
abundance: NA
j_gene: TRBJ2-7
d_gene: TRBD2

CDR3nt: TGTGCCAGCAGGAAGGACATCAAGGGGACCCAGTACTTC
CDR3aa: CASRKDIKGTQYF
v_gene: TRBV2
abundance: NA
j_gene: TRBJ2-5
d_gene: NA

CDR3nt: TGTGCCATCAGTGCCCGGGACAGCGATAATTCACCCCTCCACTTT
CDR3aa: CAISARDSDNSPLHF
v_gene: TRBV10-3
abundance: NA
j_gene: TRBJ1-6
d_gene: TRBD1